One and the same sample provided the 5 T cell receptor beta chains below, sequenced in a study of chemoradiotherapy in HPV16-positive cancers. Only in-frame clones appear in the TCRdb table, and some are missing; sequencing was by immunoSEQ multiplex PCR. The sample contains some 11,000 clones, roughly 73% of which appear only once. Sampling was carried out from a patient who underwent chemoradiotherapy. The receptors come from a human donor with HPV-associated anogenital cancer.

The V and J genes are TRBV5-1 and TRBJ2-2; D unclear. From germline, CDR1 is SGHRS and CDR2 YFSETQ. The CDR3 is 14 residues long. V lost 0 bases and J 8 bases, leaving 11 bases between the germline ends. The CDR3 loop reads CASSLGLAGGELFF. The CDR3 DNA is TGCGCCAGCAGCTTGGGTCTTGCTGGTGGGGAGCTGTTTTTT.

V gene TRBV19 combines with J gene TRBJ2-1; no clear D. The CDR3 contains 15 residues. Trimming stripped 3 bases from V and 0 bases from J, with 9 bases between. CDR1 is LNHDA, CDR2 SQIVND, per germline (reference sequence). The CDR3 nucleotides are TGTGCCAGTAGTATTTGGGCAAACTCCTACAATGAGCAGTTCTTC. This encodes CASSIWANSYNEQFF.

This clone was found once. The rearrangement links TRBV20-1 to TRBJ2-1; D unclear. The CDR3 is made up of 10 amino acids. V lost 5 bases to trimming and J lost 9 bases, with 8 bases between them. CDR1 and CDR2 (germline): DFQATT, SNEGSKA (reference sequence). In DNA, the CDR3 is TGCAGTGCTGCACACCGTGAGCAGTTCTTC. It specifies CSAAHREQFF.

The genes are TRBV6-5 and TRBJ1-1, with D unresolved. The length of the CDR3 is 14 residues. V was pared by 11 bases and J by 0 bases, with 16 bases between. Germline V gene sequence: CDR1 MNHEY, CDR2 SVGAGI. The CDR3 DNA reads TGTGCCGTAGGGTCAGTTTTAATGAACACTGAAGCTTTCTTT. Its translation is CAVGSVLMNTEAFF.

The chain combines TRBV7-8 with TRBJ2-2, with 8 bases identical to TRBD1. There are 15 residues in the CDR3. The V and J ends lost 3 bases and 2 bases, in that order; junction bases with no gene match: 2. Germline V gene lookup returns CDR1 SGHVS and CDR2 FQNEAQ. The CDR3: CASSFRGLNTGELFF. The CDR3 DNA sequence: TGTGCCAGCAGCTTCAGGGGGCTAAACACCGGGGAGCTGTTTTTT.